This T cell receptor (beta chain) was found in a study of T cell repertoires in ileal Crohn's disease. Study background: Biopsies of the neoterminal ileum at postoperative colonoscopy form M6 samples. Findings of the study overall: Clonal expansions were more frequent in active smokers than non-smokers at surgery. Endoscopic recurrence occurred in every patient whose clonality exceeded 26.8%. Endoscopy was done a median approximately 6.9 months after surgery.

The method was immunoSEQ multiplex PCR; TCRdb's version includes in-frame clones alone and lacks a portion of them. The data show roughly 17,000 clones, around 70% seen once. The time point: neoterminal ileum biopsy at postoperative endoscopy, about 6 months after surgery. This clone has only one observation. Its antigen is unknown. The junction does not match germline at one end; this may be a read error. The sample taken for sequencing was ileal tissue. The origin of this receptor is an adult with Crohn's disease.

The CDR3: CASSIGLAGGPEQFF. The DNA of the CDR3 is TGTGCCAGTAGCATAGGACTAGCGGGGGGGCCTGAGCAGTTCTTC. This chain uses TRBV19 with TRBJ2-1; 15 bases are shared with TRBD2. This CDR3 contains 15 residues. Germline CDR1 and CDR2: LNHDA and SQIVND (reference sequence).